Listed here are 18 T cell receptor beta chains from one sample, sequenced in a study of Ad26.COV2.S vaccination and SARS-CoV-2 variants. Noted treatment: 15 to 20 received Ad26.COV2.S at low or high dose, single or two shots; roughly five received placebo; per-sample allocation not given. The investigators took samples on day 63 after the first vaccine or placebo injection. The repertoire was sequenced with immunoSEQ multiplex PCR; TCRdb's copy has only in-frame clones and lacks some. Here the sample spans fewer than 500,000 clones, approximately 92% being singletons. Sequenced here: peripheral blood, sampled in a trial of Ad26.COV2.S vaccine versus placebo. These TCRs come from a person aged 18-60 years who received the Ad26.COV2.S COVID-19 vaccine or a placebo.

This chain links TRBV14 with TRBJ1-3; D gene ambiguous. V lost 0 bases, J lost 4 bases, and 4 bases lay in between. The CDR3 loop spans 13 amino acids. Per germline, CDR1 SGHDN and CDR2 FVKESK. The CDR3: CASSQELGNTIYF. The CDR3 coding sequence is TGTGCCAGCAGCCAAGAGCTAGGAAACACCATATATTTT.

In its sample, this clone was seen once. This chain links TRBV10-3 with TRBJ2-7; tentatively, D is TRBD1 (6 bases). CDR1 is ENHRY and CDR2 is SYGVKD in the germline V gene. Trimming took 10 bases from V and 7 from J, leaving 14 bases between them. The CDR3 has 11 amino acids. The CDR3 DNA follows: TGTGCCACCCTTTTCAGGGGAGAGCAGTACGTC. This encodes CATLFRGEQYV.

DNA of the CDR3: TGCGCCAGCAGCCAACCAAACCAGGGTGGCAGCGGCTACACCTTC. It is translated as CASSQPNQGGSGYTF. This rearrangement joins TRBV4-3 to TRBJ1-2; the D gene is possibly TRBD1 (5 bases). V was clipped by 2 bases and J by 8 bases, with 18 bases between them. Germline V gene lookup returns CDR1 LGHNA and CDR2 YSLEER. This CDR3 has 15 residues.

CDR3 loop: CAIRGAAGPNTGELFF. DNA of the CDR3: TGTGCCATCAGGGGAGCGGCAGGTCCGAACACCGGGGAGCTGTTTTTT. V usage is TRBV10-3 and J usage is TRBJ2-2; the D gene is possibly TRBD2 (5 bases). The CDR3 is made up of 16 amino acids. In germline, CDR1 is ENHRY, CDR2 SYGVKD. V lost 6 bases and J lost 0, with 14 bases in between.

This clone came up once. The chain employs TRBV19 and TRBJ2-6; possibly TRBD2 for D (6 bases). Germline V gene data show CDR1 as LNHDA and CDR2 as SQIVND (reference sequence). V lost 6 bases and J lost 0, with 15 bases in between. The length of the CDR3 is 17 residues. CDR3 sequence: CASRRLGGASGANVLTF. In DNA form, the CDR3 reads TGTGCCAGTAGGAGACTAGGAGGGGCCTCTGGGGCCAACGTCCTGACTTTC.

The chain is built from TRBV6-2 or TRBV6-3 and TRBJ2-7, with D perhaps being TRBD1 or TRBD2 (5 bases each). This CDR3 spans 13 amino acids. The germline CDR1 and CDR2 sequences are MNHEY and SVGEGT. Trimming left V 1 base short and J 5 bases short, with 9 bases between. CDR3 nucleotides: TGTGCCAGCAGTTACTTCCGGGGCCACGAGCAGTACTTC. Residues: CASSYFRGHEQYF.

The CDR3 nucleotides are TGTGCCAGCAGCCTGGGACAGGAGAACACCGGGGAGCTGTTTTTT. Its translation: CASSLGQENTGELFF. The chain recombines TRBV9 with TRBJ2-2; TRBD1 matches at 8 bases. Per the germline V gene, CDR1 is SGDLS and CDR2 is YYNGEE. The length of the CDR3 is 15 residues. With V trimmed by 4 bases and J by 1 base, 3 bases remained unmatched. Using reference TRBV9 and TRBJ2-2 for the parts outside the CDR3, the full variable domain is DSGVTQTPKHLITATGQRVTLRCSPRSGDLSVYWYQQSLDQGLQFLIQYYNGEERAKGNILERFSAQQFPDLHSELNLSSLELGDSALYFCASSLGQENTGELFFGEGSRLTVL.

The chain has TRBV7-2 and TRBJ2-7, with 8 positions matching TRBD1. Germline CDR1 is SGHTA and CDR2 is FQGNSA. V was clipped by 0 bases and J by 1 base; unmatched bases: 2. This CDR3 has 15 residues. The CDR3 here is CASSLAQGASYEQYF. In nucleotides, the CDR3 is TGTGCCAGCAGCTTAGCTCAGGGGGCATCCTACGAGCAGTACTTC.

The chain links TRBV2 to TRBJ2-3, with D possibly matching TRBD1 (5 bases). Germline V gene lookup returns CDR1 SNHLY and CDR2 FYNNEI. The germline V and J ends were trimmed by 3 bases and 6 bases, with 13 bases remaining between them. This CDR3 has 14 residues. The CDR3 protein is CASSDQGGKDTQYF. The CDR3 DNA reads as TGTGCCAGCAGTGACCAGGGTGGTAAGGATACGCAGTATTTT. Using reference TRBV2 and TRBJ2-3 for the parts outside the CDR3, the full variable domain is EPEVTQTPSHQVTQMGQEVILRCVPISNHLYFYWYRQILGQKVEFLVSFYNNEISEKSEIFDDQFSVERPDGSNFTLKIRSTKLEDSAMYFCASSDQGGKDTQYFGPGTRLTVL.

The V gene is TRBV1, the J gene TRBJ2-1. TRBV1 is a documented pseudogene. The CDR3 is made up of 11 amino acids. The chain's CDR3 is CTSESMHEQFF. The DNA for the CDR3 is TGCACCAGCGAATCAATGCATGAGCAGTTCTTC.

The chain recombines TRBV6-5 with TRBJ1-6; D remains ambiguous. CDR3 length: 15 amino acids. Trimming took off 7 bases at V and 10 bases at J, with 20 bases between the two ends. The germline V gene has CDR1 MNHEY and CDR2 SVGAGI. CDR3 loop: CASTPLLPEVSPLHF. Written as DNA, the CDR3 is TGTGCCAGCACCCCGCTCCTGCCCGAGGTCTCACCCCTCCACTTT.

CDR3 sequence reads: CATSDPVGNTIYF. In nucleotides, the CDR3 is TGTGCCACCAGTGACCCAGTCGGAAACACCATATATTTT. The genes are TRBV24-1 and TRBJ1-3; the D is unclear. Between the trimmed V and J ends, which lost 4 bases and 4 bases, there was a span of 7 bases. The germline V gene has CDR1 KGHDR and CDR2 SFDVKD. The CDR3 runs 13 residues.

This sequence joins TRBV5-1 and TRBJ2-2, with unresolved D. Germline V gene sequence: CDR1 SGHRS, CDR2 YFSETQ. The V gene lost 6 bases and the J gene lost 5 bases, with 17 bases spanning the gap. CDR3 size: 15 residues. CDR3 region: CASTSDLPLTGELFF. The DNA of the CDR3 is TGCGCCAGCACCTCGGACCTCCCGTTAACCGGGGAGCTGTTTTTT.

The genes are TRBV11-1 and TRBJ2-1; a possible D gene is TRBD2 (5 bases). Looked up from germline, CDR1 is SGHAT and CDR2 is FQDESV (reference sequence). V lost 2 bases to trimming and J lost 9 bases, with 8 bases between them. The length of the CDR3 is 12 residues. The CDR3 bases are TGTGCCAGCAGCTTAACACTAGTTGAGCAGTTCTTC. Translating it yields CASSLTLVEQFF.

J is TRBJ1-5 and V is TRBV12-3 or TRBV12-4; D gene unclear. The CDR3 has 12 residues. V was cut by 3 bases and J by 11 bases, with 11 bases left in between. CDR3 residues: CASSFTGLSQHF. The CDR3 nucleotides are TGTGCCAGCAGTTTTACCGGATTATCCCAGCATTTT.

The chain couples TRBV7-9 to TRBJ2-3; D remains unclear. The CDR3 loop spans 14 amino acids. Germline V CDR1 and CDR2: SEHNR, FQNEAQ (reference sequence). Trimming removed 5 bases at V and 3 bases at J, with 12 bases between. The CDR3 nucleotides are TGTGCCAGCAGCCCTGATCGGGCGACAGATACGCAGTATTTT. Translating gives CASSPDRATDTQYF.

The CDR3 DNA sequence: TGTGCCAGTACCCCCAACAGGGGGCTGTCTGGAAACACCATATATTTT. This gives the protein CASTPNRGLSGNTIYF. This sequence joins TRBV19 and TRBJ1-3; 9 bases fit TRBD1. Germline V gene sequence: CDR1 LNHDA, CDR2 SQIVND (reference sequence). The CDR3 consists of 16 residues. After removal of 7 bases from V and 1 base from J, the junction contained 8 bases not matched to a gene.

The chain is built from TRBV3-1 (or the pseudogene TRBV3-2) and TRBJ1-6; D call uncertain. Germline CDR1 is LGHDT and CDR2 is YNNKEL (reference sequence). The CDR3 has 12 amino acids. V was pared by 3 bases and J by 8 bases, with 5 bases between. CDR3 region: CASSQWDSPLHF. The CDR3, as DNA: TGTGCCAGCAGCCAGTGGGATTCACCCCTCCACTTT.